The next 12 T cell receptor beta chains were all read from a single sample in a study of CD8+CD57+ T cells in acquired aplastic anemia. Genomic DNA served as template for TCR beta VDJ and CDR3 profiling. One entry per CDR3 protein results from TCRdb running MiXCR on the reads. The sample carries 450,000 to 550,000 distinct CDR3 sequences, about a third recorded once. The authors sequenced patients whose flow cytometry had shown CD8+CD57+ cell expansion. The sequenced sample was sorted CD4+, CD8+, or CD8+CD57+ T cells (not recorded which) from PBMCs. Receptors were obtained from a human donor with aplastic anemia.

The chain has TRBV25-1 and TRBJ2-7; TRBD2 aligns across 7 bases. The germline gives CDR1 MGHDK, CDR2 SYGVNS. Trimming took 3 bases from V and 6 from J; bases not matched to a gene: 11. CDR3 length: 15 amino acids. The CDR3 here is CASSDRGSRDPEQYF. Written as DNA, the CDR3 is TGTGCCAGCAGTGACCGCGGGAGCAGGGACCCCGAGCAGTACTTC.

The chain recombines TRBV4-1 with TRBJ2-3; 9 nucleotides match TRBD2. J lost 2 bases, V lost 4 bases, and 7 bases had no gene match. Germline CDR1 and CDR2: MGHRA and YSYEKL. There are 16 residues in the CDR3. The CDR3 nucleotides are TGCGCCAGCAGCCTGAGACTAGCGGCTTCCACAGATACGCAGTATTTT. Protein product: CASSLRLAASTDTQYF.

This clonotype was seen repeatedly, ten times or more. V gene TRBV15 combines with J gene TRBJ1-1; D gene ambiguous. CDR3 length: 13 residues. Between the trimmed V and J ends, which lost 5 bases and 0 bases, there was a span of 7 bases. Germline CDR1 and CDR2: LNHNV and YYDKDF (reference sequence). CDR3 amino acids: CATSEALNTEAFF. CDR3 bases: TGTGCCACCAGCGAGGCTCTGAACACTGAAGCTTTCTTT.

This clonotype showed up many times. This rearrangement joins TRBV9 to TRBJ1-1; no clear D. The CDR3 loop spans 13 amino acids. The germline V gene has CDR1 SGDLS and CDR2 YYNGEE. V was clipped by 2 bases and J by 3 bases, with 8 bases between them. The chain's CDR3 is CASSVETYTEAFF. The CDR3 nucleotides are TGTGCCAGCAGCGTGGAGACATACACTGAAGCTTTCTTT.

This clonotype was seen a handful of times. The rearrangement uses TRBV12-3 or TRBV12-4 and TRBJ1-6, with D perhaps matching TRBD1 (6 bases). The length of the CDR3 is 15 residues. V was pared by 5 bases and J by 7 bases, with 15 bases between. The DNA of the CDR3 is TGTGCCAGCAGTCCCTCGGACAGAGTGAATTCACCCCTCCACTTT. This sequence encodes CASSPSDRVNSPLHF.

This rearrangement joins TRBV9 to TRBJ2-5; D perhaps matches TRBD1 (6 bases). The CDR3 length is 14 residues. Germline V gene data show CDR1 as SGDLS and CDR2 as YYNGEE. The germline V and J ends were trimmed by 4 bases and 5 bases, with 15 bases remaining between them. CDR3 in amino acids: CASSPRQVGETQYF. As DNA, the CDR3 is TGTGCCAGCAGCCCTAGACAGGTTGGGGAGACCCAGTACTTC. Supplemented by reference TRBV9 and TRBJ2-5, the full variable domain reads DSGVTQTPKHLITATGQRVTLRCSPRSGDLSVYWYQQSLDQGLQFLIQYYNGEERAKGNILERFSAQQFPDLHSELNLSSLELGDSALYFCASSPRQVGETQYFGPGTRLLVL.

This clonotype was seen at least ten times. The chain's CDR3 is CSAGGTAPSYGYTF. The CDR3 nucleotides read TGCAGCGCTGGGGGGACAGCACCCTCCTATGGCTACACCTTC. The rearrangement uses TRBV29-1 and TRBJ1-2; TRBD1 aligns across 7 bases. The CDR3 has 14 residues. Germline CDR1 and CDR2: SQVTM and ANQGSEA. V lost 7 bases and J lost 4; bases outside the gene matches: 12.

At least ten counts were recorded for this clonotype. The V gene is TRBV25-1, the J gene TRBJ1-4; no clear D gene. The CDR3 has 13 residues. V was clipped by 5 bases and J by 4 bases, with 8 bases between them. Germline CDR1 MGHDK, CDR2 SYGVNS. CDR3 nucleotides: TGTGCCAGCAGTAAGGGCAGTAATGAAAAACTGTTTTTT. It is translated as CASSKGSNEKLFF.

This clonotype was seen repeatedly, ten times or more. The rearrangement uses TRBV14 and TRBJ1-2, with D possibly being TRBD1 (6 bases). The CDR3 has 20 residues. Trimming pared 0 bases from V and 2 bases from J, leaving 25 bases between. Germline V gene data show CDR1 as SGHDN and CDR2 as FVKESK. This CDR3 is CASSQEEGGQPFPHNYGYTF. CDR3 in DNA: TGTGCCAGCAGCCAAGAGGAGGGTGGACAGCCGTTCCCCCACAACTATGGCTACACCTTC.

The genes are TRBV2 and TRBJ2-3; D remains ambiguous. The germline V gene encodes CDR1 SNHLY and CDR2 FYNNEI. Trimming shortened V by 11 bases and J by 6 bases, and 12 bases separated the two germline ends. This CDR3 region has 11 residues. The CDR3 region is CASLNGDTQYF. CDR3 bases: TGTGCCTCCCTAAATGGGGATACGCAGTATTTT.

This clonotype was observed a handful of times. The chain combines TRBV2 with TRBJ2-1; 7 bases are a match to TRBD2. The CDR3 covers 14 residues. Trimming cost V 4 bases and J 7 bases; bases outside gene matches: 7. CDR1 and CDR2 (germline): SNHLY, FYNNEI. CDR3 in amino acids: CASSGSAGWNEQFF. CDR3 in DNA: TGTGCCAGCAGTGGATCAGCGGGGTGGAATGAGCAGTTCTTC.

Of note for this clonotype: A much larger clone differs by one base, so this may be a read error. V gene TRBV20-1 combines with J gene TRBJ1-2, with D maybe TRBD1 (5 bases). Trimming removed 1 base from V and 4 bases from J, with 10 bases in between. Germline V lookup: CDR1 DFQATT, CDR2 SNEGSKA (reference sequence). The CDR3 consists of 13 residues. CDR3 protein: CSARVQGPYGYTF. The CDR3 coding sequence is TGCAGTGCTAGAGTCCAGGGACCCTATGGCTACACCTTC.